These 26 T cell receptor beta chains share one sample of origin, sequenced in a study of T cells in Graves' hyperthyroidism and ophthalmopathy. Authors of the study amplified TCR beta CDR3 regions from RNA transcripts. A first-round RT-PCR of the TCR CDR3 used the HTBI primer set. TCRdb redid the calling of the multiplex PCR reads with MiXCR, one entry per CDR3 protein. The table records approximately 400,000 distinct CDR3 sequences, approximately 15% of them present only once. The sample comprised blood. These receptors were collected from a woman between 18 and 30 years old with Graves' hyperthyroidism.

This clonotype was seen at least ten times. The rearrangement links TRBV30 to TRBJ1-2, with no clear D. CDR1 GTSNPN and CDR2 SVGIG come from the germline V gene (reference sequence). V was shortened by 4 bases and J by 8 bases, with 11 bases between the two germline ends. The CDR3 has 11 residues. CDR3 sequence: CAWTDGGGYTF. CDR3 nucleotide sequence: TGTGCCTGGACCGACGGAGGGGGCTACACCTTC.

CDR3 coding DNA: TGTGCCAGCAGCTTTCCGTCCTCTGGGGCCAACGTCCTGACTTTC. This translates into CASSFPSSGANVLTF. This rearrangement joins TRBV7-2 to TRBJ2-6, with unresolved D. CDR1 is SGHTA and CDR2 is FQGNSA in the germline V gene. The CDR3 spans 15 residues. V was cut by 3 bases and J by 0 bases, with 6 bases left in between.

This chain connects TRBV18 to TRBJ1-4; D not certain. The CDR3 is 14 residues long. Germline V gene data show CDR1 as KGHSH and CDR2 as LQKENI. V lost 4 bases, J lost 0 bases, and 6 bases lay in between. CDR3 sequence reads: CASSRGPTNEKLFF. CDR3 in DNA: TGTGCCAGCTCACGCGGCCCAACTAATGAAAAACTGTTTTTT.

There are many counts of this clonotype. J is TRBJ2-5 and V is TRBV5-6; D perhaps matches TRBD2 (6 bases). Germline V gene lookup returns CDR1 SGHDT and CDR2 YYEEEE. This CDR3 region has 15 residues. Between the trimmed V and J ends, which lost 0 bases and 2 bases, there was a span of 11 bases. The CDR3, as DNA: TGTGCCAGCAGCTTGGTACTAGGAGGGCAAGAGACCCAGTACTTC. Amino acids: CASSLVLGGQETQYF. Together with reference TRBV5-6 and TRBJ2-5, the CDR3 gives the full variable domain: DAGVTQSPTHLIKTRGQQVTLRCSPKSGHDTVSWYQQALGQGPQFIFQYYEEEERQRGNFPDRFSGHQFPNYSSELNVNALLLGDSALYLCASSLVLGGQETQYFGPGTRLLVL.

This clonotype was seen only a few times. The DNA of the CDR3 is TGTGCCAGCAGCTTGCCGGGAGGGGCGGGTGAGCAGTTCTTC. Protein product: CASSLPGGAGEQFF. V usage is TRBV5-4 and J usage is TRBJ2-1; 8 nucleotides line up with TRBD2. Trimming removed 1 base from V and 9 bases from J; junction bases left unmatched: 6. The germline V gene has CDR1 SGHNT and CDR2 YYREEE (reference sequence). This CDR3 region has 14 residues.

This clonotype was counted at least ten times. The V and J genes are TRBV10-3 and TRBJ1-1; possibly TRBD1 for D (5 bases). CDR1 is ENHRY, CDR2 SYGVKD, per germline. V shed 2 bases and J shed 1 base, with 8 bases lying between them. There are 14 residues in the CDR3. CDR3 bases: TGTGCCATCAGTGAGGTCGACAGGAACACTGAAGCTTTCTTT. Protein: CAISEVDRNTEAFF.

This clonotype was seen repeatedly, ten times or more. In nucleotides, the CDR3 is TGTGCCAGCAGCTTAGACTGGGACCGTGGAAACACCATATATTTT. It specifies CASSLDWDRGNTIYF. This rearrangement joins TRBV11-2 to TRBJ1-3; D may be TRBD1 (5 bases). Trimming removed 0 bases at V and 3 bases at J, with 9 bases between. The CDR3 extends over 15 amino acids. Per germline, CDR1 SGHAT and CDR2 FQNNGV.

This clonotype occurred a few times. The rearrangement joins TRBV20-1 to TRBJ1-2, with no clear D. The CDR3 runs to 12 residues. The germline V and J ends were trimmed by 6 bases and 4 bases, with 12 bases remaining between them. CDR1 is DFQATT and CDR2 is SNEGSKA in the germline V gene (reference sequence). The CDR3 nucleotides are TGCAGTGCCCCCTTGGATTCCTATGGCTACACCTTC. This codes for CSAPLDSYGYTF.

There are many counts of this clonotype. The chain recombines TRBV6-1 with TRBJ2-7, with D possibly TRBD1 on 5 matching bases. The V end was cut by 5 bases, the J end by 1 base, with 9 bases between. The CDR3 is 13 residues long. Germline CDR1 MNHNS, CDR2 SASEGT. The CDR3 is CASSYGQSYEQYF. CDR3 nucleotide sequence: TGTGCCAGCAGTTATGGACAATCCTACGAGCAGTACTTC.

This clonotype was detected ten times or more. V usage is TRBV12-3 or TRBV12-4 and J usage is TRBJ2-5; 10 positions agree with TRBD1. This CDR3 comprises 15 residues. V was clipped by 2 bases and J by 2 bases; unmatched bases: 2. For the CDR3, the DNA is TGTGCCAGCAGTTTACCGGGACAGGGGCAAGAGACCCAGTACTTC. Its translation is CASSLPGQGQETQYF.

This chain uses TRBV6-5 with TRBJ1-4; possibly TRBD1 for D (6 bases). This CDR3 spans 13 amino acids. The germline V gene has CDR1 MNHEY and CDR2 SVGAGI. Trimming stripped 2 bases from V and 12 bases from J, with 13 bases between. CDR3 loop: CASSYDRQKELFF. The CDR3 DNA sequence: TGTGCCAGCAGTTACGACAGGCAAAAAGAACTGTTTTTT.

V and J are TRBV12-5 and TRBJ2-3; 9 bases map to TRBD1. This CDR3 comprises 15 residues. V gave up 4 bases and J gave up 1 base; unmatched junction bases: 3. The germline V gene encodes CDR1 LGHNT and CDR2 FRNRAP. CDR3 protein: CASGSDRGGTDTQYF. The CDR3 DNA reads TGTGCTAGTGGTTCGGACAGGGGTGGCACAGATACGCAGTATTTT.

CDR3 sequence (DNA): TGTGCCAGCAGCTTAGGGGGACCTCAGAACACCGGGGAGCTGTTTTTT. Its translation is CASSLGGPQNTGELFF. The genes are TRBV13 and TRBJ2-2; D possibly matches TRBD1 or TRBD2 (5 bases each). This CDR3 is 16 amino acids long. Germline assignment: CDR1 PRHDT and CDR2 FYEKMQ (reference sequence). V shed 0 bases and J shed 1 base, with 9 bases lying between them.

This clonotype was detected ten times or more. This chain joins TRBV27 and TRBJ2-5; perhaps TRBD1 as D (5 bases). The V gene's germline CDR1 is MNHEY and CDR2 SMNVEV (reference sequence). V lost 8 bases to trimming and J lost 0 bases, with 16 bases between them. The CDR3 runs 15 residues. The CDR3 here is CASSKRGHHQETQYF. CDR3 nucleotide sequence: TGTGCCAGCTCTAAACGAGGACATCACCAAGAGACCCAGTACTTC.

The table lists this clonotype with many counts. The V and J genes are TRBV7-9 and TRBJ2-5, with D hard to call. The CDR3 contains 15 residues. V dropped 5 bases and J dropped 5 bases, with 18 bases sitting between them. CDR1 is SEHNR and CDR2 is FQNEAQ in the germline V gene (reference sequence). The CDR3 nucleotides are TGTGCCAGCAGCCCGAGCTTACATATTCAGGAGACCCAGTACTTC. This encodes CASSPSLHIQETQYF. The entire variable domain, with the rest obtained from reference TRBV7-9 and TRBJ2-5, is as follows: DTGVSQNPRHKITKRGQNVTFRCDPISEHNRLYWYRQTLGQGPEFLTYFQNEAQLEKSRLLSDRFSAERPKGSFSTLEIQRTEQGDSAMYLCASSPSLHIQETQYFGPGTRLLVL.

The CDR3 reads CSVGTAMGDYTF. For the CDR3, the DNA is TGCAGCGTGGGGACGGCTATGGGAGACTACACCTTC. The V gene is TRBV29-1, the J gene TRBJ1-2, with a tentative D call TRBD1 (5 bases). This CDR3 contains 12 residues. V was pared by 6 bases and J by 10 bases, with 18 bases between. Germline V gene lookup returns CDR1 SQVTM and CDR2 ANQGSEA.

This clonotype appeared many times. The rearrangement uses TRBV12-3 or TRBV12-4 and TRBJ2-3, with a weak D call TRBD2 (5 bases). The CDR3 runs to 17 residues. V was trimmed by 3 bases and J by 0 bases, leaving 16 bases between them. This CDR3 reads CASSFGGGVLSTDTQYF. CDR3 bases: TGTGCCAGCAGTTTTGGAGGTGGAGTCCTTAGCACAGATACGCAGTATTTT.

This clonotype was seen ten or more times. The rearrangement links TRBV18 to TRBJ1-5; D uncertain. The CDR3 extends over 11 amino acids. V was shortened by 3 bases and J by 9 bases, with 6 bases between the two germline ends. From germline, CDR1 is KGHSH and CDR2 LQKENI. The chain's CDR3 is CASSPGGPQHF. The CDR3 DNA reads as TGTGCCAGCTCACCCGGCGGGCCCCAGCATTTT.

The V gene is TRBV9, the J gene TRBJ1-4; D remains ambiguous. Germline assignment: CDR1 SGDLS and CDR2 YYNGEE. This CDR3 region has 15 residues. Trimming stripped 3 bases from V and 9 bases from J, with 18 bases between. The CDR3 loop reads CASSAFEGPGQKLFF. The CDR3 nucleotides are TGTGCCAGCAGCGCCTTTGAGGGCCCCGGGCAAAAACTGTTTTTT.

CDR3 bases: TGTGCCAGCAGCCCAAGACTTAGTGGTAAGGGGCAGTTCTTC. Translating it yields CASSPRLSGKGQFF. The rearrangement links TRBV5-6 to TRBJ2-1, with no clear D. CDR1 and CDR2 (germline): SGHDT, YYEEEE. The CDR3 is made up of 14 amino acids. V dropped 4 bases and J dropped 12 bases, with 20 bases sitting between them.

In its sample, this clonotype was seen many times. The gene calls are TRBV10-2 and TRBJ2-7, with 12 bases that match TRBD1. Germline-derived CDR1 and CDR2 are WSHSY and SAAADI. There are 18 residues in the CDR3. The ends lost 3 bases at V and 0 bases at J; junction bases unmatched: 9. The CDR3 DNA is TGCGCCAGCAGTGAACGGGACAGGGGGCTCTCCGCCTCCTACGAGCAGTACTTC. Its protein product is CASSERDRGLSASYEQYF.

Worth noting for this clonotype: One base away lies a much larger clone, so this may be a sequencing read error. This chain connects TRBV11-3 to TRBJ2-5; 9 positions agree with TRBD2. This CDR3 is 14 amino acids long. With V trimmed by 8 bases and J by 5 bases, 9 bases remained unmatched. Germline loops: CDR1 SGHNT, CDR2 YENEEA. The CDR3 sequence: CASPAGGWRETQYF. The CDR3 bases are TGTGCCAGCCCAGCGGGAGGATGGCGGGAGACCCAGTACTTC.

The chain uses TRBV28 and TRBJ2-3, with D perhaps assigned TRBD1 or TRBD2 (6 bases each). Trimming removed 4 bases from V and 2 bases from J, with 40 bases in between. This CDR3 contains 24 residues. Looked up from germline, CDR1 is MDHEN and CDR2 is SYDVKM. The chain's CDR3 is CASSSTRIGGRGTNSPTITDTQYF. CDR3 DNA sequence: TGTGCCAGCAGTTCGACTAGGATTGGGGGGCGCGGTACCAACTCTCCAACTATCACAGATACGCAGTATTTT. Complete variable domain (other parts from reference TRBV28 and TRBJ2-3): DVKVTQSSRYLVKRTGEKVFLECVQDMDHENMFWYRQDPGLGLRLIYFSYDVKMKEKGDIPEGYSVSREKKERFSLILESASTNQTSMYLCASSSTRIGGRGTNSPTITDTQYFGPGTRLTVL.

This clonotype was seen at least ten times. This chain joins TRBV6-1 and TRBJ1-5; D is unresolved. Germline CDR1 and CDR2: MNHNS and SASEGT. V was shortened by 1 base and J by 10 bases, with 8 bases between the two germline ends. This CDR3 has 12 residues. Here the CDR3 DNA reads TGTGCCAGCAGTGAAGTAAGGGTACCCCAGCATTTT. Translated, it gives CASSEVRVPQHF.

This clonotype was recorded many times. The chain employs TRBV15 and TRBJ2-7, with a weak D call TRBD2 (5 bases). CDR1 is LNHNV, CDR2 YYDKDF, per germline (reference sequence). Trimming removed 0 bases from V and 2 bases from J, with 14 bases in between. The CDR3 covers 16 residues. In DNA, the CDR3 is TGTGCCACCAGCAGAGATCTCTCAGCGGCTACCTACGAGCAGTACTTC. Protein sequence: CATSRDLSAATYEQYF.

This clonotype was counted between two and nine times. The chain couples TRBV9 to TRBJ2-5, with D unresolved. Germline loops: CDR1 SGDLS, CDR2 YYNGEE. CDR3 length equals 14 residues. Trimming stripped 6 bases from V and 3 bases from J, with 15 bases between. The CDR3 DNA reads TGTGCCAGCAACGTGGACGGTCACAAAGAGACCCAGTACTTC. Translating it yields CASNVDGHKETQYF.